This entry lists 30 T cell receptor beta chains sequenced from one sample in a study of identical twins' blood T cells. TCRdb passed the 5' RACE reads through MiXCR, listing each CDR3 protein once. Of around 380,000 distinct CDR3 sequences in the sample, approximately 30% were seen once. The sequenced sample consisted of PBMCs. These receptors were collected from a woman aged 18 to 49 in good health.

This clonotype was seen a few times. The chain employs TRBV19 and TRBJ1-2; maybe TRBD1 (6 bases). With 6 bases removed from V and 0 bases from J, the gap between germline ends came to 14 bases. Per the germline V gene, CDR1 is LNHDA and CDR2 is SQIVND (reference sequence). This CDR3 region has 15 residues. CDR3 residues: CASRGGRTTNYGYTF. CDR3 in DNA: TGTGCCAGTAGAGGGGGACGGACGACTAACTATGGCTACACCTTC.

The J gene is TRBJ1-6, the V gene TRBV3-1; D not resolved. Germline loops: CDR1 LGHDT, CDR2 YNNKEL (reference sequence). Trimming stripped 1 base from V and 5 bases from J, with 6 bases between. The CDR3 sequence is 14 residues long. CDR3 DNA sequence: TGTGCCAGCAGCCAAGGATGGAATAATTCACCCCTCCACTTT. This encodes CASSQGWNNSPLHF.

This clonotype turned up a few times. The V gene is TRBV3-1, the J gene TRBJ2-2; perhaps D is TRBD1 or TRBD2 (5 bases each). CDR3 length: 17 residues. V lost 4 bases and J lost 2, with 17 bases in between. Per the germline V gene, CDR1 is LGHDT and CDR2 is YNNKEL (reference sequence). CDR3 DNA sequence: TGTGCCAGCAGCCGCTCATCCGGGACGTTTAACACCGGGGAGCTGTTTTTT. Encoded protein: CASSRSSGTFNTGELFF.

The chain employs TRBV5-5 and TRBJ2-7; perhaps D is TRBD1 or TRBD2 (5 bases each). The CDR3 runs 16 residues. Germline lookup yields CDR1 SGHKS and CDR2 YYEKEE (reference sequence). Trimming removed 0 bases at V and 3 bases at J, with 16 bases between. The CDR3 DNA follows: TGTGCCAGCAGCTTGGGATCCGGGACGTCCGGCTACGAGCAGTACTTC. Its translation: CASSLGSGTSGYEQYF.

This clonotype was counted between two and nine times. The chain recombines TRBV12-3 or TRBV12-4 with TRBJ1-1; no clear D gene. Trimming cost V 6 bases and J 1 base, with 6 bases left between them. The CDR3 has 12 residues. CDR3 loop: CASREGNTEAFF. The CDR3 nucleotides read TGTGCCAGCAGGGAGGGGAACACTGAAGCTTTCTTT.

Concerning this clonotype: Mismatch with germline at one junction end may stem from a read error. V and J are TRBV7-9 and TRBJ2-5; possible D gene TRBD2, 5 bases. Germline lookup yields CDR1 SEHNR and CDR2 FQNEAQ (reference sequence). The CDR3 runs 12 residues. CDR3 DNA sequence: TGTACCAGCCTACTAGACCAAGAGACCCAGTACTTC. This gives the protein CTSLLDQETQYF.

Note on this clonotype: Since a much larger clone is just one base distant, this may be a read error. CDR3 coding DNA: TGTGTCAGCAGGACGTCATGGGGCACTGAAGCTTTCTTT. Its translation is CVSRTSWGTEAFF. The V call is TRBV6-5, the J call TRBJ1-1, with D unclear. The CDR3 totals 13 residues. The germline V gene has CDR1 MNHEY and CDR2 SVGAGI.

Comments on this clonotype: This may stem from a read error, because a much larger clone lies one nucleotide away. The chain is built from TRBV24-1 and TRBJ1-5; unclear D gene. This CDR3 comprises 14 residues. The germline CDR1 and CDR2 sequences are KGHDR and SFDVKD. The CDR3 nucleotides read TGTGCCACCAGTGGACCCCGATCTAATCAGCCCCATCATTTT. This codes for CATSGPRSNQPHHF.

This clonotype was picked up many times. The chain couples TRBV6-6 to TRBJ1-1; unclear D gene. The V end was cut by 5 bases, the J end by 4 bases, with 11 bases between. CDR3 size: 13 residues. Germline loops: CDR1 MNHNY, CDR2 SVGAGI (reference sequence). The CDR3 reads CASSPFTGTEAFF. The CDR3 nucleotides read TGTGCCAGCAGTCCATTCACGGGCACTGAAGCTTTCTTT.

This clonotype was seen a few times. V and J are TRBV5-1 and TRBJ2-1, with TRBD2 identical over 13 bases. The V gene end was trimmed by 4 bases and the J gene end by 7 bases; junction bases not matched to a gene: 2. Germline V gene data show CDR1 as SGHRS and CDR2 as YFSETQ. This CDR3 is 14 amino acids long. In DNA form, the CDR3 reads TGCGCCAGCAGCAGGGGACTAGCGGGAAATGAGCAGTTCTTC. This encodes CASSRGLAGNEQFF.

The CDR3 spells CASSPLQIKTEAFF. The CDR3 nucleotides read TGTGCCAGCTCACCACTACAGATAAAGACTGAAGCTTTCTTT. This chain links TRBV18 with TRBJ1-1, with D unclear. The CDR3 runs 14 residues. Per germline, CDR1 KGHSH and CDR2 LQKENI. V was cut by 1 base and J by 5 bases, with 11 bases left in between.

This chain connects TRBV6-5 to TRBJ2-1, with a tentative D call TRBD2 (5 bases). Trimming took 6 bases from V and 8 from J, leaving 14 bases between them. The CDR3 length is 13 residues. CDR1 is MNHEY and CDR2 is SVGAGI in the germline V gene. The CDR3 region is CASSPPGEDEQFF. The DNA of the CDR3 is TGTGCCAGCAGCCCCCCCGGGGAAGATGAGCAGTTCTTC.

This clonotype was seen repeatedly, ten times or more. Here the CDR3 reads CSVAIRGSYEQYF. The CDR3 DNA reads TGCAGCGTTGCAATCAGGGGGTCCTACGAGCAGTACTTC. The rearrangement joins TRBV29-1 to TRBJ2-7, with TRBD1 identical over 7 bases. The CDR3 extends over 13 amino acids. V lost 4 bases, J lost 1 base, and 4 bases stayed unmatched. CDR1 is SQVTM, CDR2 ANQGSEA, per germline.

J is TRBJ1-4 and V is TRBV12-3 or TRBV12-4; D uncertain. V was shortened by 6 bases and J by 7 bases, with 12 bases between the two germline ends. The CDR3 totals 13 residues. The CDR3 sequence is CASSRNMGEKLFF. The CDR3 DNA is TGTGCCAGCAGCCGCAACATGGGTGAAAAACTGTTTTTT.

This clonotype appeared a few times. The rearrangement joins TRBV5-1 to TRBJ2-2; 7 bases fit TRBD1. CDR3 length: 16 amino acids. V gave up 3 bases and J gave up 2 bases; unmatched junction bases: 7. Germline lookup yields CDR1 SGHRS and CDR2 YFSETQ. The CDR3 loop is CASSSLGGRNTGELFF. The CDR3 bases are TGCGCCAGCAGCTCGCTAGGGGGCAGAAACACCGGGGAGCTGTTTTTT.

The rearrangement links TRBV9 to TRBJ1-1, with D possibly matching TRBD1 (6 bases). In germline, CDR1 is SGDLS, CDR2 YYNGEE. The CDR3 contains 14 residues. Trimming stripped 6 bases from V and 0 bases from J, with 12 bases between. The CDR3 DNA follows: TGTGCCAGCACCCGGACAGCAATGAACACTGAAGCTTTCTTT. Residues: CASTRTAMNTEAFF.

This clonotype showed up just a few times. The genes are TRBV6-2 or TRBV6-3 and TRBJ1-5; D remains ambiguous. The CDR3 length is 14 residues. V lost 2 bases to trimming and J lost 0 bases, with 5 bases between them. Germline lookup yields CDR1 MNHEY and CDR2 SVGEGT. CDR3 coding DNA: TGTGCCAGCAGTTACAGGTTTAGCAATCAGCCCCAGCATTTT. It specifies CASSYRFSNQPQHF.

The chain combines TRBV4-3 with TRBJ1-1; 10 bases line up with TRBD1. V lost 8 bases and J lost 4; bases outside the gene matches: 4. Germline CDR1 LGHNA, CDR2 YSLEER. The CDR3 consists of 13 residues. As DNA, the CDR3 is TGCGCCAGCGGGGACAGGGGTGCCACTGAAGCTTTCTTT. It translates to CASGDRGATEAFF.

With respect to this clonotype: A read error is possible here, since a much larger clone lies one base away. The rearrangement joins TRBV6-2 or TRBV6-3 to TRBJ2-1, with 7 bases lining up with TRBD2. Germline trimming cut 3 bases from V and 13 bases from J; bases unmatched to any gene: 9. Germline values: CDR1 MNHEY, CDR2 SVGEGT. The CDR3 is 13 amino acids. The CDR3 sequence: CASSYEGGRRQFF. For the CDR3, the DNA is TGTGCCAGCAGTTATGAAGGCGGGAGACGACAGTTCTTC.

In its sample, this clonotype was seen many times. This sequence joins TRBV11-2 and TRBJ2-7; no clear D. The V end was cut by 5 bases, the J end by 3 bases, with 8 bases between. CDR1 is SGHAT and CDR2 is FQNNGV in the germline V gene. This CDR3 spans 12 amino acids. DNA of the CDR3: TGTGCCAGCAGCCATCCCGGCTACGAGCAGTACTTC. It is translated as CASSHPGYEQYF.

The chain combines TRBV7-2 with TRBJ1-1; a weak D match, TRBD1 (5 bases). Germline CDR1 reads SGHTA; CDR2 reads FQGNSA. There are 15 residues in the CDR3. The ends were cut back, 10 bases at V and 4 bases at J, with 22 bases in the middle. The CDR3 DNA sequence: TGTGCCACCGCATTGGGGGGGGGAAGAGGCACTGAAGCTTTCTTT. This translates into CATALGGGRGTEAFF.

The gene calls are TRBV12-3 or TRBV12-4 and TRBJ1-1; TRBD1 is a possible D gene (5 bases). V lost 7 bases and J lost 0, with 9 bases in between. CDR3 size: 13 residues. This chain's CDR3 is CASITRVNTEAFF. Written as DNA, the CDR3 is TGTGCCAGCATAACCAGGGTGAACACTGAAGCTTTCTTT.

This clonotype has a handful of counts. The chain joins TRBV7-2 to TRBJ2-3; 12 positions match TRBD2. This CDR3 has 16 amino acids. Germline CDR1 reads SGHTA; CDR2 reads FQGNSA. V lost 5 bases, J lost 5 bases, and 8 bases stayed unmatched. The CDR3 DNA reads TGTGCCAGCAGCCCGATCCGACTAGCGGGAGTAGATACGCAGTATTTT. It yields the protein CASSPIRLAGVDTQYF.

This sequence joins TRBV20-1 and TRBJ1-2; a weak D match, TRBD1 (5 bases). The CDR3 extends over 14 amino acids. The V end lost 4 bases, the J end lost 3 bases, and 15 bases lay between the germline ends. Germline-derived CDR1 and CDR2 are DFQATT and SNEGSKA (reference sequence). CDR3 DNA: TGCAGTGCTACAACCTGGGACGGGCACTATGGCTACACCTTC. Residues: CSATTWDGHYGYTF.

This clonotype has a handful of counts. The J gene is TRBJ2-5, the V gene TRBV11-2; 7 bases are shared with TRBD1. This CDR3 spans 15 amino acids. Germline V gene data show CDR1 as SGHAT and CDR2 as FQNNGV. Losses at the gene ends were 8 bases for V and 3 bases for J; bases not matched to a gene: 12. CDR3 sequence (DNA): TGTGCCAGCCGCCCATTTTATGACAGGGAAGAGACCCAGTACTTC. Translating it yields CASRPFYDREETQYF.

A few counts support this clonotype. The chain is built from TRBV11-2 and TRBJ2-7, with unresolved D. There are 14 residues in the CDR3. From germline, CDR1 is SGHAT and CDR2 FQNNGV. V gave up 2 bases and J gave up 3 bases, with 11 bases separating them. The CDR3 coding sequence is TGTGCCAGCAGCTTAAGTGGTGCGCGCTACGAGCAGTACTTC. Its protein is CASSLSGARYEQYF.

This clonotype has ten or more counts. This CDR3 is CASSQSRTGNYGYTF. DNA of the CDR3: TGCGCCAGCAGCCAGAGTAGGACAGGGAACTATGGCTACACCTTC. This chain connects TRBV4-3 to TRBJ1-2, with 8 nucleotides matching TRBD1. Germline assignment: CDR1 LGHNA and CDR2 YSLEER. V dropped 3 bases and J dropped 2; count of bases not matched to a gene: 5. The CDR3 totals 15 residues.

This clonotype was seen many times. The chain recombines TRBV29-1 with TRBJ2-3; D not resolved. CDR3 size: 13 residues. Germline CDR1 is SQVTM and CDR2 is ANQGSEA. The V and J ends lost 7 bases and 8 bases respectively, with 19 bases between them. CDR3 protein: CSAARPPSRTQYF. The DNA of the CDR3 is TGCAGCGCCGCAAGACCGCCCTCACGTACGCAGTATTTT.

There are a few counts of this clonotype. V and J are TRBV12-3 or TRBV12-4 and TRBJ2-7; TRBD2 might be the D (6 bases). Trimming removed 2 bases at V and 5 bases at J, with 13 bases between. The CDR3 sequence is 14 residues long. The CDR3, as DNA: TGTGCCAGCAGTTTAATGTCCAGGGAGGACGAGCAGTACTTC. Translation gives CASSLMSREDEQYF.

In its sample, this clonotype was seen a few times. J is TRBJ2-3 and V is TRBV20-1, with D unclear. The CDR3 is made up of 12 amino acids. CDR1 is DFQATT and CDR2 is SNEGSKA in the germline V gene (reference sequence). V gave up 3 bases and J gave up 2 bases, with 6 bases separating them. CDR3 residues: CSASGPTDTQYF. In nucleotides, the CDR3 is TGCAGTGCTAGCGGGCCCACAGATACGCAGTATTTT.